This T cell receptor (beta chain) was sequenced for a study of cytomegalovirus exposure and HLA in healthy donors (dated by TCRdb to the late 2010s). Background on the whole study: An earlier analysis of 587 of the donors reported approximately 260 Gb of sequence data and some 110 million unique TCR beta sequences obtained from roughly 170 million T cells. Around 330 gigabases of sequencing data and 75 million to 85 million unique TCR sequences made up an early release that covered approximately 650 HLA-typed donors. Of the roughly 420 genotyped donors, 75% to 85% were placed in the genetic ancestry cluster associated with self-reported Caucasian donors. The study was designed to test whether signatures of past pathogen exposure could be identified by cataloging public T cell receptors. The study used immunosequencing to profile the T cell repertoires of several hundred subjects and linked those repertoires to cytomegalovirus serostatus. In addition to the first cohort of 666 subjects, a separate validation cohort of 120 different subjects was used. The study combined high-throughput TCR immunosequencing, statistical association of individual TCRs with disease status, and machine learning to predict cytomegalovirus infection status. To study patterns of TCR occurrence, a later analysis re-analyzed previously published TCR beta repertoires from under 750 donors and added high-resolution HLA genotyping. Rather than using new phenotypic data, the later analysis identified candidate immune exposures from TCR beta sequences and from how often those sequences occurred across donors. In an earlier analysis of 500 to 650 of the donors, high-throughput TCR beta sequencing was used to judge whether each TCR beta V gene segment behaved as functional or pseudogenic. Alongside the repertoire data, information on donor age, sex, ethnicity and CMV serostatus was compiled. In a later genetic analysis, genome-wide SNP genotypes for 398 of the 666 donors were used, and that subset was treated as a discovery cohort. All discovery cohort repertoires had been generated using a single sequencing platform. HLA typing covered class I and class II loci at four-digit resolution. Typing coverage varied by locus: 629-630 donors for A, B, C, DRB1 and DQB1; approximately 500 for DQA1; around 610 for DPA1; roughly 450 for DPB1. Because of strong linkage in the cohort, roughly five DR-DQ haplotypes were treated as single units for association and clustering. On average, roughly 240,000 unique TCR beta nucleotide sequences were sequenced per donor among some 430 genotyped donors of the cohort, with 15% to 20% of those sequences being non-productive. The full study reports these points: CMV serostatus was the only immune exposure information available for the cohort. A further reported finding was that TCR beta sequences accurately predicted the HLA-A and HLA-B alleles for most subjects in the first cohort. In a later analysis, several top co-occurrence clusters were reported to appear linked to parvovirus B19, influenza, CMV and Epstein-Barr virus. Strong co-occurrence of HLA alleles, especially DR and DQ, made assigning TCR associations to individual alleles difficult. Because counts were too low, around 18 rarely observed V segments, including chromosome 9 orphons, were left out of the earlier analysis of 500 to 650 of the donors. Compared with equally common non-associated chains, HLA-associated TCR beta chains in a later analysis were more clonally expanded and had lower generation probabilities. An earlier analysis of around 540 of the donors showed that most TCR beta V segments appeared in productive rearrangements either about 90% or about 30% of the time, which broadly matched IMGT annotations. According to a later analysis, TCR association rates differed among HLA loci, with DRB1 alleles showing the most associated TCRs and HLA-C alleles showing the fewest. Linkage disequilibrium might explain the correlated functional status among segregating V segments, but an unknown experimental factor could not be excluded. The study listed 164 TCR beta chains as associated with cytomegalovirus. Most CMV-associated TCR beta chains appeared to be HLA-restricted in a later analysis, and the HLA associations seemed to be driven largely by CMV exposure. HLA typing was unavailable for some donors at each locus, so association tests used only the typed subset. According to the authors, the approach could potentially be generalized to other disease states and immunological phenotypes. A group of highly shared sequence variants was considered likely to be a technical artifact of the sequencing pipeline. Most TCR sequences were observed very rarely across donors, whereas some public TCRs were present in many individuals. This cohort had only TCR beta chains sequenced, and the lack of alpha or paired-chain data limited which features could be detected. Presence/absence analyses assumed roughly uniform sequencing depth across donors, an assumption that may not hold. The classifier was reported to diagnose cytomegalovirus status with high specificity and sensitivity in both the original and validation cohorts. In a later analysis, 15,000 to 20,000 TCR beta sequences were associated with specific HLA alleles at a false discovery rate of 0.05. A later genetic analysis associated a missense DCLRE1C variant with V-gene and J-gene trimming of TCR beta chains, and an independent cohort replicated the association. In vitro tests confirmed that a few of the cytomegalovirus-associated TCR beta chains recognize cytomegalovirus antigens. Compared with the approximately 600-donor mean, donors in an Asian-associated ancestry cluster had fewer N-insertions in productive TCRs, according to a later genetic analysis. Some IMGT-functional V segments, including TRBV6-2 and TRBV6-3, could not be distinguished by the 87-base-pair reads and were therefore excluded.

Library preparation used the immunoSEQ multiplex PCR assay. For the multiplex PCR, a mixture combining 60 forward primers for TCR Vbeta segments and 13 reverse primers for TCR Jbeta segments was used. A multiplex PCR assay on genomic DNA amplified the CDR3 region of rearranged TCR beta genes. The Illumina HiSeq System was used to sequence the amplified TCR beta libraries as 87-base-pair reads. The published analysis was carried out like this. A later analysis tallied 75 million to 95 million unique TCR beta chains across the 666 repertoires, and approximately 11 million of those chains were shared by two or more donors. A nearest-neighbor algorithm error-corrected the raw reads and collapsed the reads into unique sequences, merging closely related sequences to remove PCR and sequencing errors. Alignment of CDR3 sequences to IMGT reference sequences was used to assign V, D and J gene segments. Each retained sequence needed at least a six-nucleotide match to both a V gene segment and a J gene segment. Rearrangements were classified as productive when the CDR3 lacked stop codons and remained in frame with V and J, and all other rearrangements were classified as non-productive. Following IMGT convention, CDR3 was defined as the stretch from the second conserved V-encoded cysteine to the conserved J-encoded phenylalanine. The earlier analysis of fewer than 700 of the donors excluded sequences that lacked an unambiguous match to a single V gene segment. An earlier analysis of just under 600 of the donors called V segments functional above 56.7% productive rearrangements and segregating when the between-donor standard deviation exceeded 5%. A statistical classification framework was developed to diagnose cytomegalovirus status using the catalog of TCR beta chain sequences. A later analysis assigned V and J genes by comparing TCR nucleotide sequences with IMGT/GENE-DB human TR gene sequences. A later analysis assigned CDR3 sequences and most-parsimonious VDJ recombination scenarios with the TCRdist pipeline. In a later analysis, each TCR beta chain was defined by its CDR3 amino acid sequence together with its V-gene family, and reads lacking a unique V-gene family were excluded. To address suspected cross-contamination and a sequencing artifact, a later analysis removed around 600 highly shared, low-generation-probability nucleotide sequences. A later analysis calculated a clonal expansion index for each public chain from normalized within-repertoire ranks of inferred template counts. Generation probabilities in a later analysis came from a VDJ recombination model fitted to out-of-frame rearrangements, and those results were checked against IGoR. Hypergeometric tests were used in a later analysis to score TCR-TCR, TCR-HLA and TCR-CMV co-occurrence, with a repertoire-size bias correction applied to the TCR pairs. To estimate false discovery rates, a later analysis permuted the HLA or CMV assignments 20 times. In a later analysis, co-occurring TCRs were grouped using DBSCAN, with TCRdist sequence similarity added in when clustering inside HLA-allele-positive subsets. Repertoires with fewer than 30,000 or more than 120,000 public chains were left out of co-occurrence clustering, as were about 5 repertoires with anomalous nucleotide sharing. Drawn from immuneACCESS, this table holds only the in-frame rearrangements with V and J called that TCRdb kept. Clones are partly lost; checked studies trace under half to an unresolved V gene and leave the rest unexplained. V and J calls and clone size follow that table, whereas D and trimming were derived from the DNA. The sample includes 150,000 to 200,000 clones, with roughly nine tenths observed a single time. About 0.23% of the sample belongs to the ten largest clones.

In total, over 600 healthy bone marrow donors made up the cohort. Cohort members were all nominally healthy when sampled, although unrecorded immune exposures were likely present. The donor was CMV seronegative and was included in the group of a few hundred seronegative cohort members. A peripheral blood sample was provided by each donor, and peripheral blood mononuclear cells were used for TCR beta sequencing. The Qiagen DNeasy Blood Extraction Kit was used to extract genomic DNA from the blood cell samples. The germline V gene sets CDR1 to SGHRS and CDR2 to YFSETQ. Measured from the cysteine to the phenylalanine, the CDR3 is 12 residues long. The sequence is cut down to CDR3 DNA, 36 bases in frame from base 1. Ends trimmed: V by 2 bases, J by 15 bases; bases unmatched to a gene: 7. As regards this clone: Its antigen remains undetermined. Within one base of it there is no much larger clone, and no base qualities were kept.

The sequenced sample consisted of PBMCs. This clonotype originated in a girl under three years old in good health and CMV-seronegative. The chain joins TRBV5-1 to TRBJ1-3, and TRBD1 aligns with 8 junction nucleotides. The DNA is as follows: TGCGCCAGCAGCTTACTTGGACAGGGAAGATATTTT. Translated, this is CASSLLGQGRYF.